This TCR beta chain was recovered during a study of T cell repertoires in cytomegalovirus infection. Via MiXCR, TCRdb re-called the reads, giving one row per CDR3 protein. Of roughly 340,000 distinct CDR3 sequences listed, almost 30% are singletons. With 5 bases clipped from V and 5 bases from J, the junction kept 15 bases outside the gene matches. The CDR3 consists of 18 residues. Germline values: CDR1 SNHLY, CDR2 FYNNEI. This clonotype was found a few times. Its antigen remains unknown. The genes are TRBV2 and TRBJ1-1, with 12 bases matching TRBD1. The specimen was cultured PBMCs, collected from culture after CMV antigen stimulation. The receptor was derived from a human donor in good health (CMV status not recorded). Some clones in this sample may be carry-over from other donors' samples. The DNA for the CDR3 is TGTGCCAGCAGTTCACGACGTGGGACAGGGGGCGCAAGGACTGAAGCTTTCTTT. Its translation: CASSSRRGTGGARTEAFF.